This TCR beta chain was sequenced in a study of shared clonotypes between healthy human individuals. General study findings and limits: Only blood samples were collected, and tissue repertoires likely differ. Clonotype sharing across several donors was observed for around 5% of naive CD4 clonotypes. Rarefaction showed sorted-subset sequencing was incomplete despite large depth.

Methods used by the authors: Owing to the provision of junction-only sequences devoid of quality scores by immunoSEQ, filtering differed. Generated by immunoSEQ multiplex PCR, the TCRdb table keeps only in-frame clones and is missing some. The V and J calls and clone size are taken from that table; D and trimming were inferred from the DNA. This sample has approximately 2.5 million clones, with 85% to 95% found just once. Comment on this clone: Its antigen remains unknown. This sample also contains other DNA sequences that code for the same CDR3.

Sequencing was performed on naive CD4+ T cells sorted from blood. Indicated subset: CD45RA+ positively selected. The sequence was collected from a man aged 18 to 29 in good health.

CDR3 sequence (DNA): TGTGCCAGCAGCCGGGGGACGAACACCGGGGAGCTGTTTTTT. Encoded protein: CASSRGTNTGELFF. The V and J genes are TRBV6-5 and TRBJ2-2; TRBD2 is a possible D gene (6 bases). Germline values: CDR1 MNHEY, CDR2 SVGAGI. The CDR3 has 14 amino acids. V was trimmed by 6 bases and J by 0 bases, leaving 8 bases between them.